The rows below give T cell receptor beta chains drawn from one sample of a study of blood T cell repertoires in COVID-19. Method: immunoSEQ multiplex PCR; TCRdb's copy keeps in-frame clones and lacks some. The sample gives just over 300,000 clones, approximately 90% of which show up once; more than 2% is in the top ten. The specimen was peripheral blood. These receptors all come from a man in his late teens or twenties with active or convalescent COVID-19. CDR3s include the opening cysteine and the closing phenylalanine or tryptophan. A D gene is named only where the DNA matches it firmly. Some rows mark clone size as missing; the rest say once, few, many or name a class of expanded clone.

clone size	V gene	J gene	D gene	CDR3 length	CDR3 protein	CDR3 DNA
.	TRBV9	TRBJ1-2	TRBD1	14	CASSAGTAVYGYTF	TGTGCCAGCAGCGCAGGGACAGCCGTCTATGGCTACACCTTC
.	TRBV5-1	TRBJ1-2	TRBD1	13	CASSLQGARGYTF	TGCGCCAGCAGCTTGCAGGGGGCTCGGGGCTACACCTTC
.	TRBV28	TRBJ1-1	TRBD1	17	CASSTFRDRALNTEAFF	TGTGCCAGCAGTACCTTCCGGGACAGGGCTTTGAACACTGAAGCTTTCTTT
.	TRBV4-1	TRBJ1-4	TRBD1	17	CASYAGTGVRTNEKLFF	TGCGCCAGCTACGCCGGGACAGGGGTTCGAACTAATGAAAAACTGTTTTTT
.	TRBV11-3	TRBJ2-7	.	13	CASSLTQRYEQYF	TGTGCCAGCAGCCTCACACAGAGATACGAGCAGTACTTC
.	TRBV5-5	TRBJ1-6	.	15	CASSLVWTDNSPLHF	TGTGCCAGCAGCTTGGTGTGGACAGATAATTCACCCCTCCACTTT
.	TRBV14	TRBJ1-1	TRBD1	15	CASSPRQGRNTEAFF	TGTGCCAGCAGCCCCCGACAGGGAAGGAACACTGAAGCTTTCTTT
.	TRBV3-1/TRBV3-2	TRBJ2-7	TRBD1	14	CASSGQGVSNEQYF	TGTGCCAGCAGCGGGCAGGGGGTCTCCAACGAGCAGTACTTC
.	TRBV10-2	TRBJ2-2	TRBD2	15	CAGKAGGPSTGELFF	TGCGCCGGGAAGGCGGGAGGGCCGAGCACCGGGGAGCTGTTTTTT
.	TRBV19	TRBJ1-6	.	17	CASSAGPGVSFGSPLHF	TGTGCCAGTAGTGCCGGACCGGGAGTCTCATTTGGATCACCCCTCCACTTT
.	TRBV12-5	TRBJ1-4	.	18	CASGLVSDTGYIGEKLFF	TGTGCTAGTGGTTTGGTAAGCGACACAGGGTATATAGGTGAAAAACTGTTTTTT
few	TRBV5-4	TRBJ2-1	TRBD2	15	CASSLGGSSYNEQFF	TGTGCCAGCAGCTTGGGCGGGAGCTCCTACAATGAGCAGTTCTTC
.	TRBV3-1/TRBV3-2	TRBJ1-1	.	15	CASSHPGRRGTEAFF	TGTGCCAGCAGCCATCCGGGCCGTAGAGGGACTGAAGCTTTCTTT
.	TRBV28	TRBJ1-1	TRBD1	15	CASSHPGQGHTEAFF	TGTGCCAGCAGTCATCCGGGACAGGGACACACTGAAGCTTTCTTT
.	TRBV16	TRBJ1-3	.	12	CASSPSGNTIYF	TGTGCCAGCAGCCCGTCTGGAAACACCATATATTTT
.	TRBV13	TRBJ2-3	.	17	CASSEGHRVLGTDTQYF	TGTGCCAGCAGCGAGGGACACAGGGTCCTGGGGACAGATACGCAGTATTTT
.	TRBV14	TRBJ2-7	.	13	CASSQGLRNEQYF	TGTGCCAGCAGCCAGGGACTTAGGAACGAGCAGTACTTC
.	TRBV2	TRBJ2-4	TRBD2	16	CASSGVAGGPDVIQYF	TGTGCCAGCAGCGGCGTAGCGGGAGGGCCTGACGTCATTCAGTACTTC
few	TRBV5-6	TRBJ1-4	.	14	CASSLYSTNEKLFF	TGTGCCAGCAGCTTGTATTCAACTAATGAAAAACTGTTTTTT
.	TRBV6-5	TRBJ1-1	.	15	CASSYSSRGTTEAFF	TGTGCCAGCAGTTACTCGAGCCGGGGGACCACTGAAGCTTTCTTT
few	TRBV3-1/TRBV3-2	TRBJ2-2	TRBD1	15	CASSQGQGGTGELFF	TGTGCCAGCAGCCAGGGACAGGGCGGCACCGGGGAGCTGTTTTTT
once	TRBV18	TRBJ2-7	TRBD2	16	CASSPGTSGGVYEQYF	TGTGCCAGCTCACCCGGGACTAGCGGGGGAGTCTACGAGCAGTACTTC
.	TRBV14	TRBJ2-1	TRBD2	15	CASSQQAGGYNEQFF	TGTGCCAGCAGCCAACAAGCGGGAGGTTACAATGAGCAGTTCTTC
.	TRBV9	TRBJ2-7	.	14	CASSVGSGSYEQYF	TGTGCCAGCAGCGTAGGCTCAGGCTCCTACGAGCAGTACTTC
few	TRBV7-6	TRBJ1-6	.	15	CASSFRDTDNSPLHF	TGTGCCAGCAGCTTCCGGGACACCGATAATTCACCCCTCCACTTT
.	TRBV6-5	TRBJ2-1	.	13	CASSPISYNEQFF	TGTGCCAGCAGCCCCATCTCCTACAATGAGCAGTTCTTC
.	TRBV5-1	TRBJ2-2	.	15	CASSFVGQNTGELFF	TGCGCCAGCAGCTTTGTAGGACAAAACACCGGGGAGCTGTTTTTT
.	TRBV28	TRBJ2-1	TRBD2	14	CASFALAGFNEQFF	TGTGCCAGCTTCGCACTAGCGGGATTTAATGAGCAGTTCTTC
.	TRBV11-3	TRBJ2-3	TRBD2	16	CASSEGTSGVIDTQYF	TGTGCCAGCAGCGAAGGGACTAGCGGGGTCATTGATACGCAGTATTTT
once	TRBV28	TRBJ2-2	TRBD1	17	CASSSPGQGAGTGELFF	TGTGCCAGCAGTTCCCCGGGACAGGGTGCGGGCACCGGGGAGCTGTTTTTT
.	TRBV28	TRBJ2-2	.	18	CASSSVRDTTSNTGELFF	TGTGCCAGCAGTTCCGTCCGGGACACAACCTCGAACACCGGGGAGCTGTTTTTT
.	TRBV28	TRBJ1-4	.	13	CASKESPNEKLFF	TGTGCCAGCAAGGAGTCTCCTAATGAAAAACTGTTTTTT
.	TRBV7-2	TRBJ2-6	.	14	CASSGETGANVLTF	TGTGCCAGCAGCGGGGAGACTGGGGCCAACGTCCTGACTTTC
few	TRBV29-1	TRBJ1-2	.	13	CSVVGFSTGGYTF	TGCAGCGTTGTGGGCTTTTCGACGGGGGGCTACACCTTC
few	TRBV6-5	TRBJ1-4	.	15	CASSYQGAANEKLFF	TGTGCCAGCAGTTACCAAGGGGCGGCTAATGAAAAACTGTTTTTT
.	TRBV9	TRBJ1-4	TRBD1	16	CASSRQGAPYNEKLFF	TGTGCCAGCAGTCGACAGGGGGCGCCTTATAATGAAAAACTGTTTTTT
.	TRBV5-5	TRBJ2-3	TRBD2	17	CASSPRLAGGPSDTQYF	TGTGCCAGCAGCCCCCGACTAGCGGGAGGGCCGTCAGATACGCAGTATTTT
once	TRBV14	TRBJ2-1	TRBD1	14	CASSRYRGMDEQFF	TGTGCCAGCAGCCGCTACAGGGGTATGGATGAGCAGTTCTTC
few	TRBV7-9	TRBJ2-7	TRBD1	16	CASSLGPGQGNYEQYF	TGTGCCAGCAGCTTAGGTCCGGGACAGGGGAACTACGAGCAGTACTTC
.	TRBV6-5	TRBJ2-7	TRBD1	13	CAGRTGGLYEQYF	TGTGCCGGAAGGACAGGGGGTCTCTACGAGCAGTACTTC
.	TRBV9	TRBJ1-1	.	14	CASSGIGGNTEAFF	TGTGCCAGCAGCGGAATTGGAGGGAACACTGAAGCTTTCTTT
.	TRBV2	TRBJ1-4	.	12	CASAGANEKLFF	TGTGCCAGCGCAGGGGCTAATGAAAAACTGTTTTTT
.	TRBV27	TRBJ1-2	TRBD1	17	CASSLSASTGGWGGYTF	TGTGCCAGCAGTTTATCGGCCTCGACAGGGGGCTGGGGTGGCTACACCTTC
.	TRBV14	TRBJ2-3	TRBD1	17	CASSQDWNRGYLDTQYF	TGTGCCAGCAGCCAAGATTGGAACAGGGGTTACCTAGATACGCAGTATTTT
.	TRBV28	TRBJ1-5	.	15	CASETDSYSNQPQHF	TGTGCCAGCGAGACCGACTCTTATAGCAATCAGCCCCAGCATTTT
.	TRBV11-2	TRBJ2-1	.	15	CASSLTTSSYNEQFF	TGTGCCAGCAGCTTGACGACTAGCTCCTACAATGAGCAGTTCTTC
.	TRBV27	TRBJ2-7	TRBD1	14	CASRILQGAYEQYF	TGTGCCAGCAGAATTCTACAGGGGGCCTACGAGCAGTACTTC
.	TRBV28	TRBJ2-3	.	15	CASSWVGVEADTQYF	TGTGCCAGCAGTTGGGTGGGAGTGGAAGCAGATACGCAGTATTTT
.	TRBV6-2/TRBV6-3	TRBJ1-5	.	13	CASSFISNQPQHF	TGTGCCAGCAGTTTCATTAGCAATCAGCCCCAGCATTTT
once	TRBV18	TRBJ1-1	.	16	CASSPTSSGAGLEAFF	TGTGCCAGCTCACCAACATCATCAGGGGCCGGACTTGAAGCTTTCTTT
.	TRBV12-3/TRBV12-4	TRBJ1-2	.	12	CASSLHVYGYTF	TGTGCCAGCAGTTTACATGTCTATGGCTACACCTTC